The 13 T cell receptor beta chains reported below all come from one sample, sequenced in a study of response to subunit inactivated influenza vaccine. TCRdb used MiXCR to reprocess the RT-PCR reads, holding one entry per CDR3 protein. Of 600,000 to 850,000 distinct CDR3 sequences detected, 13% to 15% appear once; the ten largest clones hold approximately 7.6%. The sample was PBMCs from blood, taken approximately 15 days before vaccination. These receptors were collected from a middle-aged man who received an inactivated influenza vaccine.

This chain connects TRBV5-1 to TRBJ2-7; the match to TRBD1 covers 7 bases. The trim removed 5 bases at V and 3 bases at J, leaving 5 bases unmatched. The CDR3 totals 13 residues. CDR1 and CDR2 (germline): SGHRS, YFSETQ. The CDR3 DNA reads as TGCGCCAGCAGACTGGGACAGATCTACGAGCAGTACTTC. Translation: CASRLGQIYEQYF.

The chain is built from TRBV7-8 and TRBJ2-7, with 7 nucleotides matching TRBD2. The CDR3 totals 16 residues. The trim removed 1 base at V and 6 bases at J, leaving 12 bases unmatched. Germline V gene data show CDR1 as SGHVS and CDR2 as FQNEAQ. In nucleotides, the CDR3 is TGTGCCAGCAGCTTAGAGGGGAGGGAGGGCTTTGGCGAGCAGTACTTC. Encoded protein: CASSLEGREGFGEQYF.

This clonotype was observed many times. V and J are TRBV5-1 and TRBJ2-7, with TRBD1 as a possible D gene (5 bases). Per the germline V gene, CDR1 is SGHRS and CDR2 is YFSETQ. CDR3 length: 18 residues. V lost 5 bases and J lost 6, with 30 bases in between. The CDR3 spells CASSPTFQAFTQEGEQYF. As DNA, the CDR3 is TGCGCCAGCAGTCCCACCTTTCAGGCCTTTACACAGGAAGGCGAGCAGTACTTC.

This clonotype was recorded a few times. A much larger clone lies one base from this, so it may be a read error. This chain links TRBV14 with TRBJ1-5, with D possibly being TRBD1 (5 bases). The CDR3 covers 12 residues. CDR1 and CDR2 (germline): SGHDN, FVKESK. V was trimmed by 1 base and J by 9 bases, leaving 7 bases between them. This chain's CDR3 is CASSQVGGPQHF. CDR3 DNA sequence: TGTGCCAGCAGCCAAGTGGGGGGGCCCCAGCATTTT.

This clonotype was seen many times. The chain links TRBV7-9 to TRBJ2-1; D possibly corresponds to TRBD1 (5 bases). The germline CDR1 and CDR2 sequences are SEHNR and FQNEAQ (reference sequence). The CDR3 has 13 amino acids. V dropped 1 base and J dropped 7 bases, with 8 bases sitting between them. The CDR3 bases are TGTGCCAGCAGCTTAGTAGGGGAAAATGAGCAGTTCTTC. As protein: CASSLVGENEQFF.

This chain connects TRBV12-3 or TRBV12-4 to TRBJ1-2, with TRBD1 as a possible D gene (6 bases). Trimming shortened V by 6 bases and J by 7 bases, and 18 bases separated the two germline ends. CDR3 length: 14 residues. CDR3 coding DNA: TGTGCCAGCAGCCCCGGGACACCGAGCGGTGGCTACACCTTC. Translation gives CASSPGTPSGGYTF.

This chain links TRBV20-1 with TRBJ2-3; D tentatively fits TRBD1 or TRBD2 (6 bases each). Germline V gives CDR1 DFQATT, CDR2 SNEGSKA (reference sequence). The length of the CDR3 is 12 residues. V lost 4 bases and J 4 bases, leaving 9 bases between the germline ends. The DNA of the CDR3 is TGCAGTGCTAACAGGGAGGCAGATACGCAGTATTTT. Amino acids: CSANREADTQYF.

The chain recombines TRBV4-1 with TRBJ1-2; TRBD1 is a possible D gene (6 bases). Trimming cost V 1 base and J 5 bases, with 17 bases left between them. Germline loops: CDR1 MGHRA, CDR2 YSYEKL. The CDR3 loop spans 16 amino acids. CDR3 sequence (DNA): TGCGCCAGCAGCCAAGGCTCCAGGGGCGTTGGGTATGGCTACACCTTC. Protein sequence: CASSQGSRGVGYGYTF.

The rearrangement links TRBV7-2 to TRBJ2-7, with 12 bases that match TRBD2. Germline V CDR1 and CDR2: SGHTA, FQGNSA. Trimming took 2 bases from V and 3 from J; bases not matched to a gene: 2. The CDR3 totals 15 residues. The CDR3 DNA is TGTGCCAGCAGCTTAACGGGACTAGCGGGCTACGAGCAGTACTTC. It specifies CASSLTGLAGYEQYF.

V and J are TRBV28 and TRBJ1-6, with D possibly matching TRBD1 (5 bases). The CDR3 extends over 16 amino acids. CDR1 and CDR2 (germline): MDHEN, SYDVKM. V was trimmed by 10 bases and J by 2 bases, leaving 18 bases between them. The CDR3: CATLGWGRTYNSPLHF. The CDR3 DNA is TGTGCCACCTTGGGTTGGGGCAGGACCTATAATTCACCCCTCCACTTT.

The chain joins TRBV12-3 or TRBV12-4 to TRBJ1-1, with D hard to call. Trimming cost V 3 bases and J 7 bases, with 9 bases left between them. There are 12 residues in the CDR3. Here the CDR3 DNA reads TGTGCCAGCAGTTTCAGAGGTTTTGAAGCTTTCTTT. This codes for CASSFRGFEAFF.

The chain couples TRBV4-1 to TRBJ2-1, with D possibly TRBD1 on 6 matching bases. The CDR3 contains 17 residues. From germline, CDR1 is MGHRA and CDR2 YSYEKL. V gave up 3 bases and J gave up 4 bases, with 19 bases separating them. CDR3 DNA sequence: TGCGCCAGCAGCCACGGTGGGATGAGGGGGTGGTACAATGAGCAGTTCTTC. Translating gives CASSHGGMRGWYNEQFF.

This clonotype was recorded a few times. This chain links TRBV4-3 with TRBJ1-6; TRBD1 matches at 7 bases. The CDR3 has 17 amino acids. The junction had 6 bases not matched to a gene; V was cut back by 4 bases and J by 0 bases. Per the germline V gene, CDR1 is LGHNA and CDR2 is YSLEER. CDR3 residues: CASSRKGQSSYNSPLHF. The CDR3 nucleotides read TGCGCCAGCAGCCGAAAGGGACAGAGCTCCTATAATTCACCCCTCCACTTT.